Sequencing of this T cell receptor beta chain was carried out in a study of shared clonotypes between healthy human individuals. Study-level information: CD4 naive cells filled three plates per donor, CD4 memory three, CD8 naive two and CD8 memory one. Study-level points and caveats: Of the naive CD4 clonotypes, approximately 5% were shared across several donors.

The run depth of the assay was deep. Every subset had its genomic DNA shared out evenly among several immunoSEQ plates. Profiled with immunoSEQ multiplex PCR; TCRdb holds only in-frame clones, not every one. The data hold about 2.4 million clones, with over 85% observed a single time. Between the trimmed V and J ends, which lost 0 bases and 8 bases, there was a span of 12 bases. CDR3 length: 13 amino acids. The germline gives CDR1 GTSNPN, CDR2 SVGIG (reference sequence). On this clone: The antigen is not known.

The chain combines TRBV30 with TRBJ2-3; tentative D call: TRBD1 (5 bases). This clonotype was sampled from a man aged 18 to 30 in good health. Some clones in this sample may be carry-over from other donors' samples. Sequencing used naive CD4+ T cells from PBMCs. Sample subset: CD45RA+ positively selected. The DNA of the CDR3 is TGTGCCTGGAGTGTAAACAGCCAGGGTACGCAGTATTTT. Translated, it gives CAWSVNSQGTQYF. The full variable domain, rest sourced from reference TRBV30 and TRBJ2-3, is SQTIHQWPATLVQPVGSPLSLECTVEGTSNPNLYWYRQAAGRGLQLLFYSVGIGQISSEVPQNLSASRPQDRQFILSSKKLLLSDSGFYLCAWSVNSQGTQYFGPGTRLTVL.